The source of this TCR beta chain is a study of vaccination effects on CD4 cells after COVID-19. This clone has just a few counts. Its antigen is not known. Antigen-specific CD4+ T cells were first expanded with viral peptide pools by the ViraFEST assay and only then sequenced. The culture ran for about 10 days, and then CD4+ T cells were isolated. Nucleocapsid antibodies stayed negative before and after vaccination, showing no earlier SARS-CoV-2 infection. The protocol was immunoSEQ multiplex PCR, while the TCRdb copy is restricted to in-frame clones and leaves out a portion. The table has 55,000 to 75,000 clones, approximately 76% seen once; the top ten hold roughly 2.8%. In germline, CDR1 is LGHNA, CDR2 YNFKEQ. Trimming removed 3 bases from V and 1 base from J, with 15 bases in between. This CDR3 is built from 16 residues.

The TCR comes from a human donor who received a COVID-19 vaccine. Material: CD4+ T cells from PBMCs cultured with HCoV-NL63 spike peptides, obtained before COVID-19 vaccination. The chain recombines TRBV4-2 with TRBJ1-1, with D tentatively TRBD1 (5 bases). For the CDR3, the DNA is TGTGCCAGCAGCCAGTCAGGGACTAAAAAGAACACTGAAGCTTTCTTT. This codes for CASSQSGTKKNTEAFF.